Listed below are T cell receptor beta chains from one sample, sequenced in a study of blood T cells in healthy people across ages. TCRdb processed the 5' RACE reads anew with MiXCR; each CDR3 protein has one entry. The repertoire holds 1.2 million to 1.5 million distinct CDR3 sequences, with approximately 59% as singletons. The source material was blood. The receptors were gathered from a man younger than 30 in good health. Both conserved end residues are part of each CDR3. Fields, in order: J gene, V gene, D gene, clone size, CDR3 DNA, CDR3 protein. D genes are given only for firm matches. Clone size is shown for a subset of rows, as once, few, many or a class of expanded clone.

j_call: TRBJ1-6; v_call: TRBV10-3; d_call: -; clone_size: -; cdr3_nt: TGTGCCATCAGGGAGGGTTGGAATTCACCCCTCCACTTT; cdr3_aa: CAIREGWNSPLHF
j_call: TRBJ1-2; v_call: TRBV5-1; d_call: -; clone_size: -; cdr3_nt: TGCGCCAGCAGCTTGGTAATGGCAGGGGATCTTGACTATGGCTACACCTTC; cdr3_aa: CASSLVMAGDLDYGYTF
j_call: TRBJ1-1; v_call: TRBV27; d_call: -; clone_size: -; cdr3_nt: TGTGCCAGCAGTTTTCGGAGGAGTCTGGGGAGCACTGAAGCTTTCTTT; cdr3_aa: CASSFRRSLGSTEAFF
j_call: TRBJ2-7; v_call: TRBV7-9; d_call: -; clone_size: -; cdr3_nt: TGTGCCAGCAGCTTACCGACAGATTCCTACGAGCAGTACTTC; cdr3_aa: CASSLPTDSYEQYF
j_call: TRBJ2-5; v_call: TRBV4-1; d_call: -; clone_size: many; cdr3_nt: TGCGCCAGCAGCCAAGTGGGCCAAGAGACCCAGTACTTC; cdr3_aa: CASSQVGQETQYF
j_call: TRBJ1-2; v_call: TRBV12-3/TRBV12-4; d_call: -; clone_size: -; cdr3_nt: TGTGCCAGCAGTTTAGCGCAGCCGGGGGCGAGCGCTGGCTACACCTTC; cdr3_aa: CASSLAQPGASAGYTF
j_call: TRBJ1-1; v_call: TRBV3-1; d_call: -; clone_size: -; cdr3_nt: TGTGCCAGCAGCCAACGTCAGTACAGCACTGAAGCTTTCTTT; cdr3_aa: CASSQRQYSTEAFF
j_call: TRBJ2-5; v_call: TRBV20-1; d_call: -; clone_size: -; cdr3_nt: TGCAGTGCTTGGCGCGGCCAAGAGACCCAGTACTTC; cdr3_aa: CSAWRGQETQYF
j_call: TRBJ2-3; v_call: TRBV20-1; d_call: TRBD1; clone_size: -; cdr3_nt: TGCAGTGCTAGTAGACAGGGGGACGTTGATACGCAGTATTTT; cdr3_aa: CSASRQGDVDTQYF
j_call: TRBJ2-1; v_call: TRBV7-9; d_call: -; clone_size: once; cdr3_nt: TGTGCCAGCAGCTTAGGGCCGGGATACAATGAGCAGTTCTTC; cdr3_aa: CASSLGPGYNEQFF
j_call: TRBJ1-2; v_call: TRBV10-3; d_call: -; clone_size: -; cdr3_nt: TGTGCCATCAGTGGGTCGAGTGGGGCTGGTAGCTACACCTTC; cdr3_aa: CAISGSSGAGSYTF
j_call: TRBJ2-1; v_call: TRBV6-1; d_call: TRBD2; clone_size: -; cdr3_nt: TGTGCCAGCAGTCGTTGGGGGGGTGAGCAGTTCTTC; cdr3_aa: CASSRWGGEQFF
j_call: TRBJ2-7; v_call: TRBV10-1; d_call: -; clone_size: few; cdr3_nt: TGCGCCAGCAGTGAGTCGGGGCTCCGCTGCGAGCAGTACTTC; cdr3_aa: CASSESGLRCEQYF
j_call: TRBJ1-5; v_call: TRBV27; d_call: -; clone_size: few; cdr3_nt: TGTGCCAGCAGTTTATTAGGCCAGGGTCAGCCCCAGCATTTT; cdr3_aa: CASSLLGQGQPQHF
j_call: TRBJ1-1; v_call: TRBV2; d_call: -; clone_size: few; cdr3_nt: TGTGCCAGCAGTGAAGGCTATCTCCGGGACACCAATGAAGCTTTCTTT; cdr3_aa: CASSEGYLRDTNEAFF
j_call: TRBJ1-2; v_call: TRBV12-3/TRBV12-4; d_call: -; clone_size: -; cdr3_nt: TGTGCCAGCAGTGTACCGGGACACTACGGCTACACCTTC; cdr3_aa: CASSVPGHYGYTF
j_call: TRBJ2-7; v_call: TRBV4-3; d_call: -; clone_size: -; cdr3_nt: TGCGCCAGCAGCCAAGCGTCGACAGGGAGGACCTACGAGCAGTACTTC; cdr3_aa: CASSQASTGRTYEQYF
j_call: TRBJ1-1; v_call: TRBV10-3; d_call: TRBD1; clone_size: -; cdr3_nt: TGTGCCATCAGTGTCTACTCGTCGGGACAGGGCATCATGAACACTGAAGCTTTCTTT; cdr3_aa: CAISVYSSGQGIMNTEAFF
j_call: TRBJ2-7; v_call: TRBV5-1; d_call: -; clone_size: -; cdr3_nt: TGCGCCAGCAGCTTGACGGTGCCAGAAGTAGTCCTATCCTACGAGCAGTACTTC; cdr3_aa: CASSLTVPEVVLSYEQYF
j_call: TRBJ1-2; v_call: TRBV20-1; d_call: -; clone_size: -; cdr3_nt: TGCAGTGCTGGTCAAAGTAGTAACTATGGCTACACCTTC; cdr3_aa: CSAGQSSNYGYTF
j_call: TRBJ2-7; v_call: TRBV20-1; d_call: -; clone_size: -; cdr3_nt: TGCAGTGCTAGAAAGACTCGGGTCCCCTACGAGCAGTACTTC; cdr3_aa: CSARKTRVPYEQYF
j_call: TRBJ1-1; v_call: TRBV13; d_call: -; clone_size: -; cdr3_nt: TGTGCCAGCAGCTTAGTAACAGGGAGCATTTGGACTGAAGCTTTCTTT; cdr3_aa: CASSLVTGSIWTEAFF
j_call: TRBJ1-4; v_call: TRBV15; d_call: -; clone_size: once; cdr3_nt: TGTGCCACCAGCCCGACGGGGTCAACTAATGAAAAACTGTTTTTT; cdr3_aa: CATSPTGSTNEKLFF
j_call: TRBJ2-1; v_call: TRBV6-1; d_call: TRBD2; clone_size: -; cdr3_nt: TGTGCCAGCAGTGAGGCCCTCCGGGACTACGTATTTTATGAGCAGTTCTTC; cdr3_aa: CASSEALRDYVFYEQFF
j_call: TRBJ2-3; v_call: TRBV7-6; d_call: -; clone_size: -; cdr3_nt: TGTGTCAGCAGCTTAGCCGGGACTTTCGGCACAGGTACGCAGTATTTT; cdr3_aa: CVSSLAGTFGTGTQYF
j_call: TRBJ2-1; v_call: TRBV27; d_call: -; clone_size: -; cdr3_nt: TGTGCCAGCAGTTTATCGATAAGGAGGTACAATGAGCAGTTCTTC; cdr3_aa: CASSLSIRRYNEQFF
j_call: TRBJ1-4; v_call: TRBV28; d_call: TRBD1; clone_size: -; cdr3_nt: TGTGCCAGCACCGGGACAGCATATAATGAAAAACTGTTTTTT; cdr3_aa: CASTGTAYNEKLFF
j_call: TRBJ1-2; v_call: TRBV4-1; d_call: -; clone_size: -; cdr3_nt: TGCGCCAGCAGCCAAGAAGCCGGGGAGATCGATGGCTACACCTTC; cdr3_aa: CASSQEAGEIDGYTF
j_call: TRBJ1-1; v_call: TRBV6-2/TRBV6-3; d_call: TRBD1; clone_size: few; cdr3_nt: TGTGCCAGCCGGGACAGGGTTATGAACACTGAAGCTTTCTTT; cdr3_aa: CASRDRVMNTEAFF
j_call: TRBJ1-2; v_call: TRBV9; d_call: -; clone_size: few; cdr3_nt: TGTGCCAGCAGCGCCCGTGGGCAGGGCGGCTACACCTTC; cdr3_aa: CASSARGQGGYTF
j_call: TRBJ2-5; v_call: TRBV12-3/TRBV12-4; d_call: -; clone_size: -; cdr3_nt: TGTGCCAGCAGTGCTCAGGGAACCGTCCAAGAGACCCAGTACTTC; cdr3_aa: CASSAQGTVQETQYF
j_call: TRBJ2-2; v_call: TRBV6-5; d_call: -; clone_size: few; cdr3_nt: TGTGCCAGCAGGGGGGCGAACACCGGGGAGCTGTTTTTT; cdr3_aa: CASRGANTGELFF
j_call: TRBJ2-1; v_call: TRBV18; d_call: TRBD2; clone_size: -; cdr3_nt: TGTGCCAGCTCACCAGCTAGCGGGAGCTATGAGCAGTTCTTC; cdr3_aa: CASSPASGSYEQFF
j_call: TRBJ2-7; v_call: TRBV25-1; d_call: -; clone_size: -; cdr3_nt: TGTGCCAGTTCGAAAAATCCGCCGATCGAGCAGTACTTC; cdr3_aa: CASSKNPPIEQYF
j_call: TRBJ2-1; v_call: TRBV29-1; d_call: -; clone_size: once; cdr3_nt: TGCAGCGTAAAACAGCTCGGCTCCTACAATGAGCAGTTCTTC; cdr3_aa: CSVKQLGSYNEQFF
j_call: TRBJ1-1; v_call: TRBV3-1; d_call: -; clone_size: -; cdr3_nt: TGTGCCAGCAGCCCGAGGGGCCGGATGAACACTGAAGCTTTCTTT; cdr3_aa: CASSPRGRMNTEAFF
j_call: TRBJ1-4; v_call: TRBV12-3/TRBV12-4; d_call: TRBD1; clone_size: -; cdr3_nt: TGTGCCAGCAGTTGGACAGGGAATAATGAAAAACTGTTTTTT; cdr3_aa: CASSWTGNNEKLFF
j_call: TRBJ1-4; v_call: TRBV7-9; d_call: TRBD1; clone_size: few; cdr3_nt: TGTGCCAGCAGCGGGGACAGGGCAGGCGGAAATGAAAAACTGTTTTTT; cdr3_aa: CASSGDRAGGNEKLFF
j_call: TRBJ2-3; v_call: TRBV27; d_call: -; clone_size: few; cdr3_nt: TGTGCCAGCAGCGTTGACACAGATACGCAGTATTTT; cdr3_aa: CASSVDTDTQYF
j_call: TRBJ2-1; v_call: TRBV7-8; d_call: TRBD2; clone_size: -; cdr3_nt: TGTGCCAGCAGCTTGAGGCTAGCGGGAGATTCGCAGTTCTTC; cdr3_aa: CASSLRLAGDSQFF
j_call: TRBJ1-2; v_call: TRBV6-2/TRBV6-3; d_call: TRBD1; clone_size: -; cdr3_nt: TGTGCCAGCAGTTACACTCGGACAGGCGGCTACACCTTC; cdr3_aa: CASSYTRTGGYTF
j_call: TRBJ2-5; v_call: TRBV20-1; d_call: -; clone_size: -; cdr3_nt: TGCAGTGCTAGCCCCCCTGCTCGGCCCCAAGAGACCCAGTACTTC; cdr3_aa: CSASPPARPQETQYF
j_call: TRBJ1-4; v_call: TRBV20-1; d_call: -; clone_size: -; cdr3_nt: TGCAGTGCTAGGGGCCCCGGGAACCCTAATGAAAAACTGTTTTTT; cdr3_aa: CSARGPGNPNEKLFF
j_call: TRBJ2-2; v_call: TRBV29-1; d_call: -; clone_size: few; cdr3_nt: TGCAGCGTTGATGCCGGCGGGGAGCTGTTTTTT; cdr3_aa: CSVDAGGELFF
j_call: TRBJ1-5; v_call: TRBV6-1; d_call: -; clone_size: -; cdr3_nt: TGTGCCAGCAGTGAACTCCGGCAGGTCGATCAGCCCCAGCATTTT; cdr3_aa: CASSELRQVDQPQHF
j_call: TRBJ1-1; v_call: TRBV20-1; d_call: -; clone_size: -; cdr3_nt: TGCAGTGCTACGGGCCCGGGGACTGAAGCTTTCTTT; cdr3_aa: CSATGPGTEAFF